This T cell receptor beta chain was obtained from a study of T cell clonality in common variable immunodeficiency. Study findings and constraints: Common variable immunodeficiency TCR beta sequences reportedly had fewer deletions and N-nucleotide insertions.

CVID meant reduced serum IgG, IgA and/or IgM plus specific antibody deficiency. The CVID group had about 14 females and roughly 30 males, mean age around 42. No CVID subject was ill or on immunomodulatory drugs when sampled. Regarding this clone: The antigen is unknown. The read ends 3 residues early relative to the CDR3; the germline J gene fills the gap.

The V end lost 2 bases, the J end lost 6 bases, and 8 bases lay between the germline ends. There are 13 residues in the CDR3. The germline CDR1 and CDR2 sequences are SGHVS and FNYEAQ. TCRdb's table, derived via immunoSEQ multiplex PCR, lists solely in-frame clones and lacks some. The sample has about 19,000 clones, none seen only once. Sequences were obtained from peripheral blood mononuclear cells. The chain couples TRBV7-6 to TRBJ2-1, with D unresolved. This clonotype originated in a human donor with common variable immunodeficiency. The part of the CDR3 DNA that was read is TGTGCCAGCAGCTTATCTCGGGTCAATGAG. Protein product: CASSLSRVNE. Given in full, the CDR3 is CASSLSRVNEQFF.